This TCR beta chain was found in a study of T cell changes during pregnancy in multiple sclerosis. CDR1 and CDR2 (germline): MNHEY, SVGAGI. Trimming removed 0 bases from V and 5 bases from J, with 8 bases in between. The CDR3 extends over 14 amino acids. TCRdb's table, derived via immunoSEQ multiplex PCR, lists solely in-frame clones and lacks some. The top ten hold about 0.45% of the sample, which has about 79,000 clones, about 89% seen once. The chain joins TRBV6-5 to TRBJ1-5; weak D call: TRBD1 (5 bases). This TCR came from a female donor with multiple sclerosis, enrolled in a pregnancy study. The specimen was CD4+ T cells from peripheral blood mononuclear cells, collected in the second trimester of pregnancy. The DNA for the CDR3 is TGTGCCAGCAGTTACTCGGGACTTTATCAGCCCCAGCATTTT. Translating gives CASSYSGLYQPQHF.